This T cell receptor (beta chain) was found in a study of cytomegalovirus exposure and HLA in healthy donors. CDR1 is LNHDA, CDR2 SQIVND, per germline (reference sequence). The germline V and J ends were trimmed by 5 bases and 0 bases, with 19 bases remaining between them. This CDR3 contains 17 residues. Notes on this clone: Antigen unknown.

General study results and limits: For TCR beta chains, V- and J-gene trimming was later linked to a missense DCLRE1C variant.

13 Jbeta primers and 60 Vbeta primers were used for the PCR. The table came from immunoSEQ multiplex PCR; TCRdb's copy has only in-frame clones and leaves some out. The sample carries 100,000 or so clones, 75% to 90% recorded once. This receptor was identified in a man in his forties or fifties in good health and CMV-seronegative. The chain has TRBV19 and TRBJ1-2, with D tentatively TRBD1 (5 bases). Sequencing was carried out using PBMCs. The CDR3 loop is CASSPTPGRTSNYGYTF. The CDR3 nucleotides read TGTGCCAGTAGTCCCACCCCAGGGAGGACCTCTAACTATGGCTACACCTTC.